The 8 T cell receptor beta chains below come from one sample, sequenced in a study of T-cell reconstitution after alpha-beta-depleted transplantation in children listed by TCRdb under 2016. Libraries were prepared through PCR. Sequencing was performed on an Illumina HiSeq 2500. Molecular barcoding was employed in the preparation of TCR libraries, with unique molecular identifiers being used to normalize TCRbeta repertoire quantification. The public reads were reprocessed in TCRdb via fastp at Q25 and MiXCR, keeping in-frame beta chains. Identical CDR3 protein sequences are pooled into one entry, listed with their most common genes and DNA. The sample data list approximately 47,000 distinct CDR3 sequences, and approximately 52% of these were observed just once. The ten largest make up roughly two fifths of the sample. The treatment or condition label on this specimen signifies: allogeneic hematopoietic cell transplantation with graft depleted of TCRalphabeta T cells and CD19 B cells.

Specimen: peripheral blood, collected before TCRalphabeta/CD19-depleted stem cell transplant. Source of these receptors: a boy under three years old with SCID, due to receive a stem cell transplant.

The rearrangement joins TRBV7-6 to TRBJ1-1; D is unresolved. Germline assignment: CDR1 SGHVS and CDR2 FNYEAQ. This CDR3 contains 14 residues. Trimming left V 0 bases short and J 1 base short, with 6 bases between. As DNA, the CDR3 is TGTGCCAGCAGCTTAGCGGACGGGAACACTGAAGCTTTCTTT. This sequence encodes CASSLADGNTEAFF.

The gene calls are TRBV20-1 and TRBJ2-1; 9 nucleotides line up with TRBD2. Unmatched junction bases numbered 9, after V lost 3 bases and J lost 9 bases. The CDR3 sequence is 14 residues long. Germline CDR1 is DFQATT and CDR2 is SNEGSKA (reference sequence). The CDR3 bases are TGCAGTGCTAGTGGCGGGGGGGCCACTCTTGAGCAGTTCTTC. Its translation: CSASGGGATLEQFF.

The chain couples TRBV5-1 to TRBJ2-1, with D hard to call. Looked up from germline, CDR1 is SGHRS and CDR2 is YFSETQ. The length of the CDR3 is 14 residues. Trimming cost V 0 bases and J 5 bases, with 9 bases left between them. CDR3 protein: CASSLALVNNEQFF. The CDR3 bases are TGCGCCAGCAGCTTGGCCCTGGTGAACAATGAGCAGTTCTTC.

This clonotype showed up many times. This rearrangement joins TRBV6-5 to TRBJ2-5; maybe TRBD1 (5 bases). V was shortened by 0 bases and J by 1 base, with 12 bases between the two germline ends. CDR3 length equals 16 residues. Germline V gene data show CDR1 as MNHEY and CDR2 as SVGAGI. CDR3 DNA sequence: TGTGCCAGCAGTTACTCGACAGTTTATATCCAAGAGACCCAGTACTTC. Its translation is CASSYSTVYIQETQYF.

The rearrangement links TRBV20-1 to TRBJ2-2, with 9 bases fitting TRBD2. V dropped 6 bases and J dropped 5; count of bases not matched to a gene: 4. This CDR3 is 13 amino acids long. Germline values: CDR1 DFQATT, CDR2 SNEGSKA (reference sequence). As DNA, the CDR3 is TGCAGTGCAGCGGGGGGAGGGACCGGGGAGCTGTTTTTT. It is translated as CSAAGGGTGELFF.

The rearrangement uses TRBV2 and TRBJ2-1; D remains ambiguous. V was clipped by 3 bases and J by 0 bases, with 9 bases between them. Germline V gene data show CDR1 as SNHLY and CDR2 as FYNNEI. This CDR3 contains 15 residues. The CDR3 loop is CASSDGPLSYNEQFF. The CDR3 DNA reads as TGTGCCAGCAGTGATGGTCCGCTCTCCTACAATGAGCAGTTCTTC. The whole variable domain, filled in from reference TRBV2 and TRBJ2-1, reads EPEVTQTPSHQVTQMGQEVILRCVPISNHLYFYWYRQILGQKVEFLVSFYNNEISEKSEIFDDQFSVERPDGSNFTLKIRSTKLEDSAMYFCASSDGPLSYNEQFFGPGTRLTVL.

This rearrangement joins TRBV20-1 to TRBJ2-3; TRBD1 matches at 7 bases. J lost 11 bases, V lost 6 bases, and 11 bases had no gene match. The CDR3 consists of 12 residues. Germline loops: CDR1 DFQATT, CDR2 SNEGSKA (reference sequence). The CDR3, as DNA: TGCAGTGCCACCAAAGGGGGCCAAAAGCAGTATTTT. Translated: CSATKGGQKQYF.

By sample share, this clonotype is medium-sized. V gene TRBV5-1 combines with J gene TRBJ2-7, with a weak D call TRBD1 (8 bases). Trimming removed 0 bases from V and 5 bases from J, with 15 bases in between. CDR3 length: 15 amino acids. CDR1 SGHRS and CDR2 YFSETQ come from the germline V gene. The CDR3 DNA follows: TGCGCCAGCAGCTTGGGGACAGGGAGGGACGACGAGCAGTACTTC. Its translation is CASSLGTGRDDEQYF.